This paragraph covers one T cell receptor (beta chain) sequence. Its antigen remains unknown. The sample comes from a study of long-term antiretroviral therapy in people with HIV. Study-wide results and limits: When set beside controls, HIV repertoires had CDR3 length ranges that were narrower.

The cryopreserved samples used held roughly 0.9-11 million PBMC prior to extraction of DNA. Samples were assayed with immunoSEQ v3.0 at survey level. Profiling relied on immunoSEQ multiplex PCR, and the TCRdb table lists in-frame clones only, not all of them. The sample consists of 9,500 to 15,000 clones, more than 80% of them appearing once. The V end lost 0 bases, the J end lost 10 bases, and 10 bases lay between the germline ends. CDR3 length: 13 residues. In germline, CDR1 is SGHRS, CDR2 YFSETQ. This sequence joins TRBV5-1 and TRBJ2-2; D gene unclear. The sequence came from a man aged 35 to 55 with HIV. The specimen comprised unsorted PBMCs, sampled 3.4 years after starting antiretroviral therapy. In DNA form, the CDR3 reads TGCGCCAGCAGCTTGGGGCCGACGCAGGAGCTGTTTTTT. It codes for CASSLGPTQELFF.